Listed below are T cell receptor beta chains from one sample, sequenced in a study of T cell changes during pregnancy in multiple sclerosis. TCRdb's table, derived via immunoSEQ multiplex PCR, lists solely in-frame clones and lacks some. The sample includes 30,000 to 45,000 clones, just over 85% seen only once; the top ten take roughly 1.2%. The starting material was CD4+ T cells from peripheral blood mononuclear cells, obtained before pregnancy. The receptors were sampled from a female donor with multiple sclerosis, enrolled in a pregnancy study. The conserved cysteine and the conserved F or W are not part of the CDR3 here. D genes are given only for firm matches. For some rows the clone size is stated as once, few or many, or as a class when expanded; others skip it.

d_gene,abundance,j_gene,v_gene,len,CDR3aa
NA,NA,TRBJ1-3,TRBV6-5,13,ASSLDGSSGNTIY
NA,NA,TRBJ1-5,TRBV2,14,ASSEALTGSNQPQH
NA,NA,TRBJ2-7,TRBV23-1,14,ASSLARGGGDYEQY
TRBD1,NA,TRBJ1-3,TRBV5-1,13,ASSPGQGLGNTIY
NA,NA,TRBJ1-5,TRBV10-1,11,ASSDRGGQPQH
NA,NA,TRBJ2-1,TRBV12-2,14,ASRLTRGCPYNEQF
TRBD2,NA,TRBJ2-7,TRBV28,13,ASSFVAGGRYEQY
NA,NA,TRBJ2-1,TRBV6-1,13,ASLRGLATNNEQF
TRBD2,NA,TRBJ2-5,TRBV4-2,15,ASSQGVGAGGTETQY
TRBD2,NA,TRBJ2-3,TRBV5-4,14,ASSALAGGPADTQY
NA,NA,TRBJ1-4,TRBV10-3,11,ASREPTNEKLF
NA,NA,TRBJ2-7,TRBV18,12,ASSSRQSPYEQY
TRBD1,NA,TRBJ1-1,TRBV28,12,ASTSPGGATEAF
TRBD1,few,TRBJ1-2,TRBV28,17,ASSLPNPWGQGADYGYT
NA,NA,TRBJ1-1,TRBV28,16,ASSLLSTGSRVGTEAF